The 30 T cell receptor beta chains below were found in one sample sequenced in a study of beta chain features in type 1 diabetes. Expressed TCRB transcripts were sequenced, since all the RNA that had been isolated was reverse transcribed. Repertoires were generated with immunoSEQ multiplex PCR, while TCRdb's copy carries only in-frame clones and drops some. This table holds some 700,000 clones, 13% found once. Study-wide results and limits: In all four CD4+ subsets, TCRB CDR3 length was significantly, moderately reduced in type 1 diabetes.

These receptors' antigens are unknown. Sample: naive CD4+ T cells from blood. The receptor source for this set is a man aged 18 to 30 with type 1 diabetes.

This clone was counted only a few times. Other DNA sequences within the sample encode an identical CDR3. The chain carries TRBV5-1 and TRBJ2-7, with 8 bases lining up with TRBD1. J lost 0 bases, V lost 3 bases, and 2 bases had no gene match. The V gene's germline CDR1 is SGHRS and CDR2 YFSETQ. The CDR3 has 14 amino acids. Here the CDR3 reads CASSSTGGSYEQYF. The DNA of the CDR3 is TGCGCCAGCAGCTCCACAGGGGGCTCCTACGAGCAGTACTTC.

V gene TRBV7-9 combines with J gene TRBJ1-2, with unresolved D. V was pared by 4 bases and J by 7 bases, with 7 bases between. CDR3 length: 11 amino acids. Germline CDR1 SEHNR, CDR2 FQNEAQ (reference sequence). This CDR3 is CASSSTSGYTF. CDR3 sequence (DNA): TGTGCCAGCAGCTCCACATCTGGCTACACCTTC. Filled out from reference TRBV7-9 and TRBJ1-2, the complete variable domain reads DTGVSQNPRHKITKRGQNVTFRCDPISEHNRLYWYRQTLGQGPEFLTYFQNEAQLEKSRLLSDRFSAERPKGSFSTLEIQRTEQGDSAMYLCASSSTSGYTFGSGTRLTVV.

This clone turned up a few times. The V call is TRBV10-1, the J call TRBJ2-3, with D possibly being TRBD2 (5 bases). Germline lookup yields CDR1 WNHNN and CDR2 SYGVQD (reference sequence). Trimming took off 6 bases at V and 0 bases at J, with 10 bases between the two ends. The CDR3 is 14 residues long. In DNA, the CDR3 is TGCGCCAGCAGCCCCAGAGGGAGCACAGATACGCAGTATTTT. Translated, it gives CASSPRGSTDTQYF.

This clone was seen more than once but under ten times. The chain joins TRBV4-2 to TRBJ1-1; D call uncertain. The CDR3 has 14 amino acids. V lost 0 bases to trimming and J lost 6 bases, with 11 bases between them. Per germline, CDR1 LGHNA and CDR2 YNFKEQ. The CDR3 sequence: CASSQDGPSAEAFF. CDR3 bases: TGTGCCAGCAGCCAAGATGGTCCGTCCGCTGAAGCTTTCTTT.

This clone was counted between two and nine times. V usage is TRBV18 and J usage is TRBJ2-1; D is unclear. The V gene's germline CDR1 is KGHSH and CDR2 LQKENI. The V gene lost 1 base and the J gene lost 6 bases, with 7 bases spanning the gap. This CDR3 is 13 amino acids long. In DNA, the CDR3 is TGTGCCAGCTCACCACTATTGCCCAATGAGCAGTTCTTC. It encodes CASSPLLPNEQFF.

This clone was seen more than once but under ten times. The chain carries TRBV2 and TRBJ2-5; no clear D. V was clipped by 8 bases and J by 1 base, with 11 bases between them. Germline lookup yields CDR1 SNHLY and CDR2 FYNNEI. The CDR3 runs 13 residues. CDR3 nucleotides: TGTGCCAGCCTTGTTGCACGCCAAGAGACCCAGTACTTC. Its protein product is CASLVARQETQYF. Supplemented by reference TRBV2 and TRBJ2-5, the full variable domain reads EPEVTQTPSHQVTQMGQEVILRCVPISNHLYFYWYRQILGQKVEFLVSFYNNEISEKSEIFDDQFSVERPDGSNFTLKIRSTKLEDSAMYFCASLVARQETQYFGPGTRLLVL.

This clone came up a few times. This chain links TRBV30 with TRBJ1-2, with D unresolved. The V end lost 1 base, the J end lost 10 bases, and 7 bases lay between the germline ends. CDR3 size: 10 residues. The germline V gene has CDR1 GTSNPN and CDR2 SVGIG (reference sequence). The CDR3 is CAWSEAFYTF. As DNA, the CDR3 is TGTGCCTGGAGTGAAGCGTTCTACACCTTC. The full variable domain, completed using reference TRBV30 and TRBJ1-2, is SQTIHQWPATLVQPVGSPLSLECTVEGTSNPNLYWYRQAAGRGLQLLFYSVGIGQISSEVPQNLSASRPQDRQFILSSKKLLLSDSGFYLCAWSEAFYTFGSGTRLTVV.

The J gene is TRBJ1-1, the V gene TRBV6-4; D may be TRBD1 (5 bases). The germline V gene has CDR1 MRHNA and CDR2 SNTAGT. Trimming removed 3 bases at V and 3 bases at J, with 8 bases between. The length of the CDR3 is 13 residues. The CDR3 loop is CASSERGDTEAFF. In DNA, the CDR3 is TGTGCCAGCAGTGAAAGGGGTGACACTGAAGCTTTCTTT.

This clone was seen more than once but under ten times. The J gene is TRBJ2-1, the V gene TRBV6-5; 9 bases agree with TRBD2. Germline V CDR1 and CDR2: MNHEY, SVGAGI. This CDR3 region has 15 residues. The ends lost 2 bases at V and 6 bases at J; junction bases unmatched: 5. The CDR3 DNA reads TGTGCCAGCAGTTACGGAGCGGGGGGTACCAATGAGCAGTTCTTC. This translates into CASSYGAGGTNEQFF.

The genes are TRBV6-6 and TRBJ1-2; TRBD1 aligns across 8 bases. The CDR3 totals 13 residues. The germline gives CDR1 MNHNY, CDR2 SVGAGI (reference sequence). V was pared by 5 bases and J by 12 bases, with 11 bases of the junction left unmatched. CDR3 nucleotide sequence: TGTGCCAGCAGTACCTGGACAGGGACTGGGGACACCTTC. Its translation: CASSTWTGTGDTF.

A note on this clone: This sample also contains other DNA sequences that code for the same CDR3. The DNA of the CDR3 is TGTGCCAGCAGTTACTCGACAGGGAACTATGGCTACACCTTC. Encoded protein: CASSYSTGNYGYTF. V usage is TRBV6-5 and J usage is TRBJ1-2, with 7 bases identical to TRBD1. J lost 2 bases, V lost 0 bases, and 0 bases had no gene match. Germline lookup yields CDR1 MNHEY and CDR2 SVGAGI. This CDR3 contains 14 residues.

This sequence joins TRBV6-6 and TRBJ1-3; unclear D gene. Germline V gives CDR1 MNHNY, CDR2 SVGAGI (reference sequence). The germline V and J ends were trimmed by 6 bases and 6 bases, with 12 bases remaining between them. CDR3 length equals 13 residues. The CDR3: CASREKVVNTIYF. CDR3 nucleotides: TGTGCCAGCAGAGAAAAGGTGGTAAACACCATATATTTT.

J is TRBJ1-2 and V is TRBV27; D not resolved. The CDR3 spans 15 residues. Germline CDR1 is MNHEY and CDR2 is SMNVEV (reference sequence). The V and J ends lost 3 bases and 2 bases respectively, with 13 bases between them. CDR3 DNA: TGTGCCAGCAGTTTCGCGGGTGCGGACAACTATGGCTACACCTTC. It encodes CASSFAGADNYGYTF.

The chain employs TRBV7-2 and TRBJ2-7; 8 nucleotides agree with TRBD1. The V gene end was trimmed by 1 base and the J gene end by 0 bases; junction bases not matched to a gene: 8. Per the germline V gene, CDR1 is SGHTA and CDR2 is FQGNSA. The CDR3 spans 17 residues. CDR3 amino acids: CASSLGLGTGSSYEQYF. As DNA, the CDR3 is TGTGCCAGCAGCTTAGGGTTAGGGACAGGTAGCTCCTACGAGCAGTACTTC.

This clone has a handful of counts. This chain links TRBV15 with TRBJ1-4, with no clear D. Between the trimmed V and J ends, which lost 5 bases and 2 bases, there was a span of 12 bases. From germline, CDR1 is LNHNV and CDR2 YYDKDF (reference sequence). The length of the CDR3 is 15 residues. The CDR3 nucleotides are TGTGCCACCAGCCGGGGAGCTGCTACTAATGAAAAACTGTTTTTT. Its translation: CATSRGAATNEKLFF.

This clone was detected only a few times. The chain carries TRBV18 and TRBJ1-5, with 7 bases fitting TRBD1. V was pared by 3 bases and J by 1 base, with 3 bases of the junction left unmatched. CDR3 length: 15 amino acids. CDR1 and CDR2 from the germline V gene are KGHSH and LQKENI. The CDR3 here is CASSPETGSNQPQHF. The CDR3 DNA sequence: TGTGCCAGCTCACCGGAGACAGGGAGCAATCAGCCCCAGCATTTT.

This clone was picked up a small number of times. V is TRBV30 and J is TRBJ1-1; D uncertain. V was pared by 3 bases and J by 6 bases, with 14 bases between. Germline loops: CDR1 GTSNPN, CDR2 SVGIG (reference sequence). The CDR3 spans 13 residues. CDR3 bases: TGTGCCTGGAGAGGGCCCCCGCGAGCTGAAGCTTTCTTT. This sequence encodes CAWRGPPRAEAFF. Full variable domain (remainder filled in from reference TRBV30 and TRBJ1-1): SQTIHQWPATLVQPVGSPLSLECTVEGTSNPNLYWYRQAAGRGLQLLFYSVGIGQISSEVPQNLSASRPQDRQFILSSKKLLLSDSGFYLCAWRGPPRAEAFFGQGTRLTVV.

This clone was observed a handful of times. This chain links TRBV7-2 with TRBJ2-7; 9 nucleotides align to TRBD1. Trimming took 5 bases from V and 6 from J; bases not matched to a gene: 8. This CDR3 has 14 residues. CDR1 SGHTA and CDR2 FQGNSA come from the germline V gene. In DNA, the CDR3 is TGTGCCAGCAGCCCTGGGACAGGGCGGGTCGAGCAGTACTTC. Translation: CASSPGTGRVEQYF.

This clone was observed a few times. CDR3 bases: TGTGCCTGGAGTAAAAATAGCGGGGGGACAGATACGCAGTATTTT. Translated, it gives CAWSKNSGGTDTQYF. The chain links TRBV30 to TRBJ2-3; the match to TRBD2 covers 10 bases. The CDR3 runs 15 residues. Germline V CDR1 and CDR2: GTSNPN, SVGIG (reference sequence). V lost 2 bases, J lost 3 bases, and 5 bases stayed unmatched.

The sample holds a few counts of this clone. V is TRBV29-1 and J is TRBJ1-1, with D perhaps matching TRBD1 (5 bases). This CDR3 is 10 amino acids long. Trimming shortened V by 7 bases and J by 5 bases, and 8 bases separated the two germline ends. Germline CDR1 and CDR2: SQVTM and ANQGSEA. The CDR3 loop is CSAGGTEAFF. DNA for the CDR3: TGCAGCGCTGGGGGGACTGAAGCTTTCTTT. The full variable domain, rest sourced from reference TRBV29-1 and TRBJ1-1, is SAVISQKPSRDICQRGTSLTIQCQVDSQVTMMFWYRQQPGQSLTLIATANQGSEATYESGFVIDKFPISRPNLTFSTLTVSNMSPEDSSIYLCSAGGTEAFFGQGTRLTVV.

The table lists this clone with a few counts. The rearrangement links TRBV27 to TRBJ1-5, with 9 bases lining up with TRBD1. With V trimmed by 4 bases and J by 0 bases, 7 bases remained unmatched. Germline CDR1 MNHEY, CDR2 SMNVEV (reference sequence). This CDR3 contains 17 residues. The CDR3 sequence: CASSSGTGMDSNQPQHF. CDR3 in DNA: TGTGCCAGCAGTTCCGGGACAGGGATGGATAGCAATCAGCCCCAGCATTTT.

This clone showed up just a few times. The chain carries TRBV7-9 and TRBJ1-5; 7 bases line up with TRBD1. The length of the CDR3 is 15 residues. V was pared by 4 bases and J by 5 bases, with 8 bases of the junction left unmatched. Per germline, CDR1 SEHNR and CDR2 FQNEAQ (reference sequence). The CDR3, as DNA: TGTGCCAGCAGCTCATACTGGGACAGTTATCAGCCCCAGCATTTT. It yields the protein CASSSYWDSYQPQHF.

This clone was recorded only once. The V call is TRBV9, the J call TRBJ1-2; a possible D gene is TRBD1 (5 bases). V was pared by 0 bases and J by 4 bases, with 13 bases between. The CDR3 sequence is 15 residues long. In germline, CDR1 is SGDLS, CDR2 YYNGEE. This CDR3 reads CASSVGPGQGYGYTF. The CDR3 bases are TGTGCCAGCAGCGTAGGTCCGGGGCAGGGCTATGGCTACACCTTC.

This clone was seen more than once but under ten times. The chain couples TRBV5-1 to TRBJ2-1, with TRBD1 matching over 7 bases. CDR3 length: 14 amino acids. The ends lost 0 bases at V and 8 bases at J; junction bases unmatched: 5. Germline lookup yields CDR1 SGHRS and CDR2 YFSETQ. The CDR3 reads CASSLETGLDEQFF. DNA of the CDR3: TGCGCCAGCAGCTTGGAGACAGGGCTCGATGAGCAGTTCTTC.

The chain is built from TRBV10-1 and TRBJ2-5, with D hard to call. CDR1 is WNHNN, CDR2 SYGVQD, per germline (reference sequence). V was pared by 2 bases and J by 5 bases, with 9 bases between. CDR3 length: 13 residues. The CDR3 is CASSEGLLETQYF. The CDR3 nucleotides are TGCGCCAGCAGTGAGGGTTTGTTGGAGACCCAGTACTTC.

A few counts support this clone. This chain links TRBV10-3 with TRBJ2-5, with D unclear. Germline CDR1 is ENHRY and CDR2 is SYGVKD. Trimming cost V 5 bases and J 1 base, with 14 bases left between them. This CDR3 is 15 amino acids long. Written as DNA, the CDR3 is TGTGCCATCAGTCAGAACCCTGGACCCCAAGAGACCCAGTACTTC. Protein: CAISQNPGPQETQYF.

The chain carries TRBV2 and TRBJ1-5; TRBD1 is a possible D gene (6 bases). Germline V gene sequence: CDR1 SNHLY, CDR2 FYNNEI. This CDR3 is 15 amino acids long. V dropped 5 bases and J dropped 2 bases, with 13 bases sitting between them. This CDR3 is CASSSGESGNQPQHF. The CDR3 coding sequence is TGTGCCAGCAGTTCAGGGGAATCGGGCAATCAGCCCCAGCATTTT. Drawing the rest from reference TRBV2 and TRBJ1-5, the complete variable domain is EPEVTQTPSHQVTQMGQEVILRCVPISNHLYFYWYRQILGQKVEFLVSFYNNEISEKSEIFDDQFSVERPDGSNFTLKIRSTKLEDSAMYFCASSSGESGNQPQHFGDGTRLSIL.

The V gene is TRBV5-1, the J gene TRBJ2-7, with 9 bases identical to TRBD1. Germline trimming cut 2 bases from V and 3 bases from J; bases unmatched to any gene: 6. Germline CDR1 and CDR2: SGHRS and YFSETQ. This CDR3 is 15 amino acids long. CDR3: CASSLQGQGGYEQYF. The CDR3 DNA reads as TGCGCCAGCAGCTTACAGGGACAGGGAGGCTACGAGCAGTACTTC. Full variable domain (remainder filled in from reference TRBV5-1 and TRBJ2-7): KAGVTQTPRYLIKTRGQQVTLSCSPISGHRSVSWYQQTPGQGLQFLFEYFSETQRNKGNFPGRFSGRQFSNSRSEMNVSTLELGDSALYLCASSLQGQGGYEQYFGPGTRLTVT.

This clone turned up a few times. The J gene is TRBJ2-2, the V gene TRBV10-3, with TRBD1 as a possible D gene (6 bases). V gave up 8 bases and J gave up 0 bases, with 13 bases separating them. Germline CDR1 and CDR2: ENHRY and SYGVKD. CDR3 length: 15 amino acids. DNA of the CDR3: TGTGCCATCGGGTCAGGGGCCACGAACACCGGGGAGCTGTTTTTT. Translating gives CAIGSGATNTGELFF.

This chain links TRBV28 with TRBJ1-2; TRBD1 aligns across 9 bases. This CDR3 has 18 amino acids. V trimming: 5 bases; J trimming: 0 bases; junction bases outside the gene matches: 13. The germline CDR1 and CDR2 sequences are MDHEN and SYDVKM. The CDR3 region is CASSRTGDLQWANYGYTF. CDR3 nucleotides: TGTGCCAGCAGTCGGACAGGGGACCTTCAATGGGCTAACTATGGCTACACCTTC.